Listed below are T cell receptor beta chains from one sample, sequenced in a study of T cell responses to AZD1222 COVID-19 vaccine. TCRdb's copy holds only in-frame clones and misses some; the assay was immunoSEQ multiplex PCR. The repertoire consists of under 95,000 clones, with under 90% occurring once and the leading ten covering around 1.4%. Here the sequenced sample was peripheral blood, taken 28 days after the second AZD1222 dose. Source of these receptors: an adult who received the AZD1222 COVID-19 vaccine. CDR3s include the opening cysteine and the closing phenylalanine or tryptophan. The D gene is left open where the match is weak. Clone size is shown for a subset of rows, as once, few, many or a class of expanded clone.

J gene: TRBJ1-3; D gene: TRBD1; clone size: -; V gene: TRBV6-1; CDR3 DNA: TGTGCCAGCAGTGCGACCCAGGGGGGTCTCTCTGGAAACACCATATATTTT; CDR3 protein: CASSATQGGLSGNTIYF
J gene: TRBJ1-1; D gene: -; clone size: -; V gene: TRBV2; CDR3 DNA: TGTGCCAGCAGTCTAGGGACGAGGAACACTGAAGCTTTCTTT; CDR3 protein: CASSLGTRNTEAFF
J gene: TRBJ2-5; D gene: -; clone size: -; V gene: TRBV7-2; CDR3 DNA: TGTGCCAGCAGCTTAGGGTTCCAGACCCAGTACTTC; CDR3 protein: CASSLGFQTQYF
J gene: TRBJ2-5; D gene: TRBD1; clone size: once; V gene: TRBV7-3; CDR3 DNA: TGTGCCAGCAGCTCAATGGGACAGAAAGAGACCCAGTACTTC; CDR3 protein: CASSSMGQKETQYF
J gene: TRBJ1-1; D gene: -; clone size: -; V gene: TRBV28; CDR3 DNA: TGTGCCAGCAGTTGGTTGACGGACACTGAAGCTTTCTTT; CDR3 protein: CASSWLTDTEAFF
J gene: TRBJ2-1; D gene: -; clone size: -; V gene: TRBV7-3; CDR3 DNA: TGTGCCAGCAGCTTCCGGGGGAATGAGCAGTTCTTC; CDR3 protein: CASSFRGNEQFF
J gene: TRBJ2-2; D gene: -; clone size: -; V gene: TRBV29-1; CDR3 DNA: TGCAGCGTTGAAGTATATGGGCTAGGTAACACCGGGGAGCTGTTTTTT; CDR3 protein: CSVEVYGLGNTGELFF
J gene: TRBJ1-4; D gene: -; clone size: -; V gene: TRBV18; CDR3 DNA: TGTGCCAGCTCACTCAAGGGACTAGGTGAAAAACTGTTTTTT; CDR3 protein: CASSLKGLGEKLFF
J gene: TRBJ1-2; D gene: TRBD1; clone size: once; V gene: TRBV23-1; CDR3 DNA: TGCGCCAGCAGTCCGACCGGGGACAGGGTAAACTATGGCTACACCTTC; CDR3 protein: CASSPTGDRVNYGYTF
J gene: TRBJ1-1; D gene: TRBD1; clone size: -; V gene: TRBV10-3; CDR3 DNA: TGTGCCATCGAAGACCACAGGGGTGGAAACACTGAAGCTTTCTTT; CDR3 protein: CAIEDHRGGNTEAFF
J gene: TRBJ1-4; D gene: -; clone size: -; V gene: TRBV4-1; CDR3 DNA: TGCGCCAGCAGCCAAGTCCTACGTGAAAAACTGTTTTTT; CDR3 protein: CASSQVLREKLFF
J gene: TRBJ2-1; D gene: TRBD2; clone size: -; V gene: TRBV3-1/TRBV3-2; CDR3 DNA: TGTGCCAGCAGCCAAGCCAGCGGGGTAGCGAGTGAGCAGTTCTTC; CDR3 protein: CASSQASGVASEQFF
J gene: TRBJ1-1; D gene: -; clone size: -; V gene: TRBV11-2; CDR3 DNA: TGTGCCAGCAGCCCTGACGGGGGGAGAACTGAAGCTTTCTTT; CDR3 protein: CASSPDGGRTEAFF
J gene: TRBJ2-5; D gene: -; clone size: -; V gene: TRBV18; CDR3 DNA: TGTGCCAGCTCACCCGGGTCCCAAGAGACCCAGTACTTC; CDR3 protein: CASSPGSQETQYF
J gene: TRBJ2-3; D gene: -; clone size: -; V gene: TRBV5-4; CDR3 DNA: TGTGCCAGCAGTCAGGACTTAAGGGGCGCTGGGTCAGATACGCAGTATTTT; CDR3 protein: CASSQDLRGAGSDTQYF
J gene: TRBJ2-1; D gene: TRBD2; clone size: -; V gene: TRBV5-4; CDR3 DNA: TGTGCCAGCAGCGTTGGCGGGGGGGCCTCAAACAATGAGCAGTTCTTC; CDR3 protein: CASSVGGGASNNEQFF
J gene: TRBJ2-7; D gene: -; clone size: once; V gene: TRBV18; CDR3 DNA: TGTGCCAGCTCACAGGGACCCTACGAGCAGTACTTC; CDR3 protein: CASSQGPYEQYF
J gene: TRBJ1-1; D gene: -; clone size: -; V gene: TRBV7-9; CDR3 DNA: TGTGCCAGCAGCTCTGAAGGGGACGGGACTGAAGCTTTCTTT; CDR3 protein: CASSSEGDGTEAFF
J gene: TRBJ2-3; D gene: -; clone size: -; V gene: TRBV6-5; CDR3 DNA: TGTGCCAGCAGTCCGACTTGGGGGGGCACAGATACGCAGTATTTT; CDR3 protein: CASSPTWGGTDTQYF
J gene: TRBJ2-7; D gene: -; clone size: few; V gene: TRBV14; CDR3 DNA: TGTGCCAGCAGCCAAGAGGGGCGGGGAGACGAGCAGTACTTC; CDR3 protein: CASSQEGRGDEQYF
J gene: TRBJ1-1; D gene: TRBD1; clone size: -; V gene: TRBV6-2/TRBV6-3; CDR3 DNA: TGTGCCAGCACCCCGACAGGGGGCAACACTGAAGCTTTCTTT; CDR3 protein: CASTPTGGNTEAFF
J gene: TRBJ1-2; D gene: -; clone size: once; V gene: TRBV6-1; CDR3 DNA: TGTGCCAGCAGTGAAGCGCTTCGGCAGGCAACTCTTTATGGCTACACCTTC; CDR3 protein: CASSEALRQATLYGYTF
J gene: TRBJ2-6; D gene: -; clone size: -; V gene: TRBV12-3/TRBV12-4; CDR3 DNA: TGTGCCAGCACCCACTCTGGGGCCAACGTCCTGACTTTC; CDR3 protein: CASTHSGANVLTF
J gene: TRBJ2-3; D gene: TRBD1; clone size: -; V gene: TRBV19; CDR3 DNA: TGTGCCAGTAGCAGAACAGGGGGCCGAACAGATACGCAGTATTTT; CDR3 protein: CASSRTGGRTDTQYF
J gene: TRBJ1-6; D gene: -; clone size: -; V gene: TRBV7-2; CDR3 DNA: TGTGCCAGCAGCTTAGGTGGGGCCTATAATTCACCCCTCCACTTT; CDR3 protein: CASSLGGAYNSPLHF
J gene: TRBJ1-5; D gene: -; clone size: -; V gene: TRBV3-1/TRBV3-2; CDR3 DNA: TGTGCCAGCAGCCCGTCCGGAGGCAATCAGCCCCAGCATTTT; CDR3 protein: CASSPSGGNQPQHF
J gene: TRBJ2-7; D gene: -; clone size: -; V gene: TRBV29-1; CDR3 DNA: TGCAGCGTTGAAGGGGTGAGCTCCTACGAGCAGTACTTC; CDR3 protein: CSVEGVSSYEQYF
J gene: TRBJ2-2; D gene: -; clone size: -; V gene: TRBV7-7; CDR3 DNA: TGTGCCAGCAGCCCAAACACCGCGCGGCTAGCCGTCGGGGCCGGGGAGCTGTTTTTT; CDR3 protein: CASSPNTARLAVGAGELFF
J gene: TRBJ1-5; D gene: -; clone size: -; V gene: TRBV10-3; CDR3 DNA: TGTGCCATCAGCAAGGGTCCTAGCAATCAGCCCCAGCATTTT; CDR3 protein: CAISKGPSNQPQHF
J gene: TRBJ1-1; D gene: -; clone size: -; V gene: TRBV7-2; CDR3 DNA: TGTGCCAGCAGCTTGGGAGAAGGGAGCACTGAAGCTTTCTTT; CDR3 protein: CASSLGEGSTEAFF
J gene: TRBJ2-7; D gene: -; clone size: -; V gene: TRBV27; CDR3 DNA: TGTGCCAGCAGTTTCGTGGGGGGATCCTACGAGCAGTACTTC; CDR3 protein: CASSFVGGSYEQYF
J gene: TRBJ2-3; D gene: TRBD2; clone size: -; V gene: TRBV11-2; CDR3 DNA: TGTGCCAGCAGCTTAGGGACTAGCGGGGGAGATACGCAGTATTTT; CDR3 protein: CASSLGTSGGDTQYF
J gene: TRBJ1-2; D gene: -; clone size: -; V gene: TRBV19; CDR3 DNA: TGTGCCAGTATATCCAGGGTCGGCGCCAGGGATGGCTACACCTTC; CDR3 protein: CASISRVGARDGYTF
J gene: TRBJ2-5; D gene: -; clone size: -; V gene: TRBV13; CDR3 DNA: TGTGCCAGCAGCTTAGGATCGGCAGGGGTTGGGGAGACCCAGTACTTC; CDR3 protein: CASSLGSAGVGETQYF
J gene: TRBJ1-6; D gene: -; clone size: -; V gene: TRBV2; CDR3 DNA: TGTGCCAGCCGGGACCGACAAAGAGGTTCACCCCTCCACTTT; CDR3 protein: CASRDRQRGSPLHF